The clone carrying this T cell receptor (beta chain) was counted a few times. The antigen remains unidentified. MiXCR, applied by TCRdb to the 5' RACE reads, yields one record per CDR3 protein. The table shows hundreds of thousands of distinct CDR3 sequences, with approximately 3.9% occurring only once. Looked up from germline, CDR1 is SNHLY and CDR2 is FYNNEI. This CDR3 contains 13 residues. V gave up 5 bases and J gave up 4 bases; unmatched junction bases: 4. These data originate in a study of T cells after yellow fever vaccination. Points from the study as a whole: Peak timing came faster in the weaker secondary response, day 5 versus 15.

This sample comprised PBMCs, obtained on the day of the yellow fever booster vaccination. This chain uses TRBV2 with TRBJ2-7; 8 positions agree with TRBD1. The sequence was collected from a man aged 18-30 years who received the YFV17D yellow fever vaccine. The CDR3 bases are TGTGCCAGCAGTAAGGACAGGGAGTACGAGCAGTACGTC. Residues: CASSKDREYEQYV.